This T cell receptor (beta chain) derives from a study of blood T cell repertoires in COVID-19. In the study overall: PBMCs, B-cell-depleted T cells, or T cells were the source of the cDNA or gDNA that made up the material.

V was trimmed by 5 bases and J by 7 bases, leaving 12 bases between them. The CDR3 totals 13 residues. Germline loops: CDR1 SGHTA, CDR2 FQGNSA. Assay: immunoSEQ multiplex PCR; the TCRdb copy retains only in-frame clones and omits some. The sample has about 150,000 clones; about 80% are singletons. This sequence was found in a human donor in a cohort sampled during active COVID-19. Sequencing input: peripheral blood. The chain couples TRBV7-2 to TRBJ1-5; perhaps TRBD1 as D (5 bases). This CDR3 is CASSTAGGQPQHF. The CDR3 DNA reads as TGTGCCAGCAGCACCGCCGGGGGACAGCCCCAGCATTTT.